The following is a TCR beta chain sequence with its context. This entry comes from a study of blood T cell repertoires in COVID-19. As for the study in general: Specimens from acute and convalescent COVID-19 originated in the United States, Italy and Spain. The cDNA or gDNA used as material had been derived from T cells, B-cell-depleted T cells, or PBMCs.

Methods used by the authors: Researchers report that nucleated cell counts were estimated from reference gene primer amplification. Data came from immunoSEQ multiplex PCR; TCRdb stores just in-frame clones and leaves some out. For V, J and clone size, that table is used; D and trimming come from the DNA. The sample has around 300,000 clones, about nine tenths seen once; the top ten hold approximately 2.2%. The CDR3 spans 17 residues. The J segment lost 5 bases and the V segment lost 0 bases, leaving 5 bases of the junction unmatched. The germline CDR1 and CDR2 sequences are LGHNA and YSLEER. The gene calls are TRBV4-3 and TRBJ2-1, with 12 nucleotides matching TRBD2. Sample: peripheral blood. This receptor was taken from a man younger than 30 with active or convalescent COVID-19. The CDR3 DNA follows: TGCGCCAGCAGCCAAGATTCTAGCGGGGGGGTAAACAATGAGCAGTTCTTC. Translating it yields CASSQDSSGGVNNEQFF.